This T cell receptor (beta chain) was captured by sequencing in a study of post-analysis software for immune sequencing data. Whole-study context: The courses of disease that were included comprised relapsing-remitting, secondary progressive and progressive-relapsing multiple sclerosis. Overall study results and limits: Controls had lower frequencies than patients of 4 or 5 TRBV segments, which included TRBV5-6, TRBV5-1 and TRBV20-1. Normalized Chao1 diversity was significantly lower in multiple sclerosis patients than in controls. Samples made in the same batch grouped tightly together by F measure.

This clonotype was counted a few times. Its antigen is undetermined. Germline CDR1 is SGHVS and CDR2 is FNYEAQ. Trimming cost V 0 bases and J 8 bases; bases outside gene matches: 8. CDR3 length: 16 amino acids. Libraries were made from TCR beta cDNA, and they carried unique molecular identifiers. The yield from roughly 1 to 10 million T cells was around 500,000 cDNA molecules in total. MiXCR, applied by TCRdb to the PCR reads, yields one record per CDR3 protein. The table lists approximately 660,000 distinct CDR3 sequences, around 60% of them singletons. The material sequenced was blood. This sequence originates from a girl aged 2-10 years with multiple sclerosis. The rearrangement joins TRBV7-6 to TRBJ2-1, with 9 bases matching TRBD2. CDR3 region: CASSLATSGRGDEQFF. CDR3 DNA sequence: TGTGCCAGCAGCTTAGCGACTAGCGGCAGGGGGGATGAGCAGTTCTTC.